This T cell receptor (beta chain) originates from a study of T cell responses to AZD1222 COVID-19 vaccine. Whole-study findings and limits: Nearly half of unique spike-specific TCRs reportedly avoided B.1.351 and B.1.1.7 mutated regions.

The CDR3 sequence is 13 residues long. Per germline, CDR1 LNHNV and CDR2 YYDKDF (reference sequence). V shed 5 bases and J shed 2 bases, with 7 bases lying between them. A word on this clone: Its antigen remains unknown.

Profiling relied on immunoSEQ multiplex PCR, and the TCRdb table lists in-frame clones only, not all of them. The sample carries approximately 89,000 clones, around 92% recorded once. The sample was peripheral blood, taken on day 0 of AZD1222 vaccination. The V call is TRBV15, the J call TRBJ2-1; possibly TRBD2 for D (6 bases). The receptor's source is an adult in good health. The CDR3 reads CATSRGTYNEQFF. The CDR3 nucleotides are TGTGCCACCAGCCGCGGGACCTACAATGAGCAGTTCTTC.